This record looks at one T cell receptor beta chain sequence and its context. This specimen belongs to a study of blood T cell repertoires in COVID-19. The CDR3 runs to 17 residues. Looked up from germline, CDR1 is MNHEY and CDR2 is SMNVEV (reference sequence). V lost 3 bases and J lost 0, with 15 bases in between. Clones were read by immunoSEQ multiplex PCR, and TCRdb kept only the in-frame ones, dropping some. Of 260,000 or so clones in the sample, about 91% are singletons; the top ten hold 2.5% to 3%. The source is a woman between 25 and 40 years old with acute COVID-19. Specimen: PBMCs or T cells enriched from blood (not recorded which). This rearrangement joins TRBV27 to TRBJ2-1; D is unresolved. The CDR3 nucleotides read TGTGCCAGCAGTTTCTCAATGACTTGGAGCTCCTACAATGAGCAGTTCTTC. Its protein is CASSFSMTWSSYNEQFF.